This TCR beta chain was observed in a study of cytomegalovirus exposure and HLA in healthy donors. Overall study context: The 100 million to 120 million unique TCR beta sequences, from some 170 million T cells, were found by an earlier analysis.

CDR1 is SGDLS and CDR2 is YYNGEE in the germline V gene. The J segment lost 6 bases and the V segment lost 2 bases, leaving 14 bases of the junction unmatched. The CDR3 covers 18 residues. The PCR ran on 60 Vbeta and 13 Jbeta primers. The data were produced by immunoSEQ multiplex PCR, yet TCRdb's version contains in-frame clones alone and is incomplete. The data contain some 150,000 clones, 75% of them singletons. This clone is a singleton in its sample. What it binds is unknown. Overall study results and limits: Many donors carried some public TCRs, although rarity characterized most TCR sequences.

This clonotype was obtained from a man aged 30 to 39 in good health and CMV-seronegative. Sequencing input: PBMCs. V and J are TRBV9 and TRBJ2-7, with 13 bases that match TRBD2. The CDR3 sequence is CASSVVGPTSGRAGEQYF. The CDR3 nucleotides are TGTGCCAGCAGCGTCGTAGGCCCTACTAGCGGGAGGGCAGGCGAGCAGTACTTC. Together with reference TRBV9 and TRBJ2-7, the CDR3 gives the full variable domain: DSGVTQTPKHLITATGQRVTLRCSPRSGDLSVYWYQQSLDQGLQFLIQYYNGEERAKGNILERFSAQQFPDLHSELNLSSLELGDSALYFCASSVVGPTSGRAGEQYFGPGTRLTVT.